The text below deals with one T cell receptor beta chain. Its specific antigen is unknown. It has no much larger one-base neighbor in the sample; base qualities were not kept. The immunoSEQ Assay, a bias-controlled multiplex PCR, was used to amplify TCRbeta CDR3 regions from genomic DNA. The paper's data handling went like this. Nucleated cell counts per sample were estimated from amplification of reference gene primers within the assay. To quantify the absolute abundance of each unique TCRbeta CDR3 rearrangement, sequence reads were collapsed and filtered. Productive Simpson clonality was computed per sample as the square root of Simpson's diversity index over productive rearrangements. TCRdb stores this immuneACCESS table with in-frame sequences only. Part of the clones is absent; in the studies checked, under half of the shortfall reflects unresolved V genes, and no reason is known for the rest. The V and J calls and clone size are taken from that table; D and trimming were inferred from the DNA. This sample holds about 160,000 clones; roughly nine tenths were observed only once. The ten largest clones add up to roughly a sixth of the sample.

CDR1 SGHTA and CDR2 FQGNSA are derived from the germline V gene. V and J are truncated by 4 bases and 9 bases respectively, leaving an intervening sequence of 7 bases. From the cysteine through the phenylalanine, the CDR3 covers 11 amino acids. The entry retains the CDR3 DNA only, 33 bases that are in frame from base 1. These data originate in a study of blood T cell repertoires in COVID-19 (dated by TCRdb to 2018 to 2021). A note on the overall study: The collaborator samples originated in the United States, Italy and Spain and spanned the acute and convalescent phases of COVID-19. The repertoires were released in a freely available public database meant as a resource for research on the immune response to SARS-CoV-2. The material from the prospective study consisted of cDNA or gDNA derived from T cells, B-cell-depleted T cells, or PBMCs. Samples came from the ongoing ImmuneRACE study (first 160 participants) plus 1,254 subjects from 6 global collaborators. Nearly every sample came with metadata listing a de-identified subject ID, COVID-19 status, age in years and sex. Deeply sampled blood TCRbeta repertoires from subjects exposed to, actively infected with, or recovered from COVID-19 were included in the dataset. Where available, HLA class I and class II types were taken from metadata supplied by the sample provider and were not determined by assay-based typing.

Collaborating institutions collected whole blood in K2EDTA tubes following their own protocols. Collaborator samples were shipped for TCRbeta analysis as frozen whole blood, isolated PBMCs, or DNA extracted from either sample type. General conclusions and limits of the study: Clinical and demographic metadata were provided uncurated, with the amount varying by source and participant.

This chain joins TRBV7-2 to TRBJ2-1, with no confident D gene call. The receptor was isolated from a man in his sixties with active or convalescent COVID-19. Input material: peripheral blood. The CDR3 corresponds to CASSWSFEQFF. The sequenced DNA is TGTGCCAGCAGCTGGAGCTTTGAGCAGTTCTTC.